Included here is one T cell receptor beta chain sequence, with context. What it recognizes is unknown. V lost 4 bases, J lost 1 base, and 13 bases lay in between. The CDR3 has 15 residues. The source of the sample is a study of regulatory T cells in long-lasting Graves disease. Study-wide results and caveats: Persistent Graves' disease cases displayed lower TCR diversity than newly diagnosed ones.

Specified time point: persistent/refractory GD, antithyroid drugs over 5 years with positive TRAb. From RNA extracted from PBMCs, the TCR library was made. One endocrinology department in Xi'an, China, was where patients came from. EDTA tubes held roughly 10 milliliters of peripheral blood from each patient. Arm-PCR of CDR3 regions with iRepertoire HTBI primers generated TCR beta libraries. How the authors handled the data: In the combined samples, 62 TRBV and 14 TRBJ segments were identified. TCRdb reanalysed the multiplex PCR reads using MiXCR and keeps one entry per CDR3 protein. The V and J calls and clone size are TCRdb's, not the authors'. The data contain roughly 470,000 distinct CDR3 sequences, under 25% of them singletons.

V is TRBV12-3 or TRBV12-4 and J is TRBJ1-2; no firm D call. This clonotype was sampled from a female donor with Graves disease. Sequencing was performed on peripheral blood mononuclear cells (PBMCs), taken when the disease was refractory, from a patient treated with antithyroid drugs. The CDR3 bases are TGTGCCAGCAGTTCGACCCTTATCAGTAACTATGGCTACACCTTC. Translating gives CASSSTLISNYGYTF.